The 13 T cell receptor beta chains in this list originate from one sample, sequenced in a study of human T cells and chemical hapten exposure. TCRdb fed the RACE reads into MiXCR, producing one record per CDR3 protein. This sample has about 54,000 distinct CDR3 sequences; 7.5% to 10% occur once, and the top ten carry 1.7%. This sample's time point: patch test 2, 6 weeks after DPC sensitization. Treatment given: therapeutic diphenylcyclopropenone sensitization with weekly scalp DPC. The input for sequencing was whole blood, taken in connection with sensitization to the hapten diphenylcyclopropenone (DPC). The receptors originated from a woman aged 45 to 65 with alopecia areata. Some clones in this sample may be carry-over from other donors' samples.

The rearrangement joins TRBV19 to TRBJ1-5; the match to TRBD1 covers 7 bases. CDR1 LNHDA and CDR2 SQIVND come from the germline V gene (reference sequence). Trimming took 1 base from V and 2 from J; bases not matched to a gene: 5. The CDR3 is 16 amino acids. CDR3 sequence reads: CASSIVTGAGNQPQHF. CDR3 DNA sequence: TGTGCCAGTAGTATAGTAACAGGGGCTGGCAATCAGCCCCAGCATTTT. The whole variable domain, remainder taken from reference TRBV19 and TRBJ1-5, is DGGITQSPKYLFRKEGQNVTLSCEQNLNHDAMYWYRQDPGQGLRLIYYSQIVNDFQKGDIAEGYSVSREKKESFPLTVTSAQKNPTAFYLCASSIVTGAGNQPQHFGDGTRLSIL.

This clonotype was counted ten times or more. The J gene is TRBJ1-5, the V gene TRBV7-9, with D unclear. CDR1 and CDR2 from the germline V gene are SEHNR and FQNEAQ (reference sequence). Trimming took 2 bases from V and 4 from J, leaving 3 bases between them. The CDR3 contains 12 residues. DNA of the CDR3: TGTGCCAGCAGCTTACAGAATCAGCCCCAGCATTTT. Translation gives CASSLQNQPQHF.

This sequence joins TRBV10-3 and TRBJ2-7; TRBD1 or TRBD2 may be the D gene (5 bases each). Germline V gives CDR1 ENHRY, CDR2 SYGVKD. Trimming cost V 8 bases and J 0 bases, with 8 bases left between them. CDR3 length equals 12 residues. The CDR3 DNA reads TGTGCCATCTCCGGGGCCTCCTACGAGCAGTACTTC. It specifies CAISGASYEQYF.

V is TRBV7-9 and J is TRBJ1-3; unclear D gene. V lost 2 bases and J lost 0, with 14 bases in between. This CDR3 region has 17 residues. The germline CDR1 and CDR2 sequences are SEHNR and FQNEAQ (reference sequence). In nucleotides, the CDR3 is TGTGCCAGCAGCTTAAGCAGGAACTCTCTCTCTGGAAACACCATATATTTT. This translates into CASSLSRNSLSGNTIYF.

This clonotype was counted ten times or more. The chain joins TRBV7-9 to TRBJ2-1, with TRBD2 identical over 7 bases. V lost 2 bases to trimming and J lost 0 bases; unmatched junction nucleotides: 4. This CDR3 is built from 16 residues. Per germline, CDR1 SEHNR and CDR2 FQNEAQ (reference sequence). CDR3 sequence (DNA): TGTGCCAGCAGCTTACTTGCGGGAGTCTCCTACAATGAGCAGTTCTTC. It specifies CASSLLAGVSYNEQFF. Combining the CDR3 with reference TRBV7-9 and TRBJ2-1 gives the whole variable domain DTGVSQNPRHKITKRGQNVTFRCDPISEHNRLYWYRQTLGQGPEFLTYFQNEAQLEKSRLLSDRFSAERPKGSFSTLEIQRTEQGDSAMYLCASSLLAGVSYNEQFFGPGTRLTVL.

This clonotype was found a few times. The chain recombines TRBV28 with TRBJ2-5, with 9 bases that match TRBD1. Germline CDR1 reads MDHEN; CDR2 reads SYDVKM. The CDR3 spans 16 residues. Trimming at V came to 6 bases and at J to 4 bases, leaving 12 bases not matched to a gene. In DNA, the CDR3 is TGTGCCAGCAGCCAAGGACAGGGGATATCGGGAGAGACCCAGTACTTC. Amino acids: CASSQGQGISGETQYF. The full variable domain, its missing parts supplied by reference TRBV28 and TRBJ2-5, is DVKVTQSSRYLVKRTGEKVFLECVQDMDHENMFWYRQDPGLGLRLIYFSYDVKMKEKGDIPEGYSVSREKKERFSLILESASTNQTSMYLCASSQGQGISGETQYFGPGTRLLVL.

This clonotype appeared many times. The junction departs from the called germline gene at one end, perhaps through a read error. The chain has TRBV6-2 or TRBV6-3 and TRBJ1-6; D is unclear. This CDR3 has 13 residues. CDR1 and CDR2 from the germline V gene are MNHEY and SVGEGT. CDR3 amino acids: CASTWKRASGKSF. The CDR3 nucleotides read TGTGCCAGCACTTGGAAAAGGGCCAGCGGAAAAAGCTTT.

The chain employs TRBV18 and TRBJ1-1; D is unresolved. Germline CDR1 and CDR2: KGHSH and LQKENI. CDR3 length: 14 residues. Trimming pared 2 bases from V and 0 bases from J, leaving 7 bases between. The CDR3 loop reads CASSPEKLNTEAFF. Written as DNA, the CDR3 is TGTGCCAGCTCACCAGAAAAACTGAACACTGAAGCTTTCTTT.

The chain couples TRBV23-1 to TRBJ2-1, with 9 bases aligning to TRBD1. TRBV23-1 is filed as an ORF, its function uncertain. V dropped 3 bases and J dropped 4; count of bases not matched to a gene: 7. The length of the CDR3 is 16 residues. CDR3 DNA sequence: TGCGCCAGCAGTCACCTCCGGGACAGGGAGTACAATGAGCAGTTCTTC. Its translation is CASSHLRDREYNEQFF.

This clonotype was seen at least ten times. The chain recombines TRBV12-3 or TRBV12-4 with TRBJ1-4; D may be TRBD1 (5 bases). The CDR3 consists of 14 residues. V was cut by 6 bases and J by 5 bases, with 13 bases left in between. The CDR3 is CASSLDRRNEKLFF. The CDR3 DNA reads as TGTGCCAGCAGCCTCGACAGAAGGAATGAAAAACTGTTTTTT.

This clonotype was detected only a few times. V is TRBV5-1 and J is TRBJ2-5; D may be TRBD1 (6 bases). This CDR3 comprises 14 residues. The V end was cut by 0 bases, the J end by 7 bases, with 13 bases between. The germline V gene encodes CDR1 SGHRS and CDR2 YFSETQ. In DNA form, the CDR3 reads TGCGCCAGCAGCTTGGAGCAGGGGAGAGTGACCCAGTACTTC. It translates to CASSLEQGRVTQYF.

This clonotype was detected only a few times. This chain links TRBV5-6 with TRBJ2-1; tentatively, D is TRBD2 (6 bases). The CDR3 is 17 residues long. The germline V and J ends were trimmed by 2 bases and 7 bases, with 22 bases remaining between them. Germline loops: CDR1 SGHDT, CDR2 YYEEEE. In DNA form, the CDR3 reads TGTGCCAGCAGCTTCTGGACCGGGCGGGACCGGGGGAATGAGCAGTTCTTC. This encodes CASSFWTGRDRGNEQFF.

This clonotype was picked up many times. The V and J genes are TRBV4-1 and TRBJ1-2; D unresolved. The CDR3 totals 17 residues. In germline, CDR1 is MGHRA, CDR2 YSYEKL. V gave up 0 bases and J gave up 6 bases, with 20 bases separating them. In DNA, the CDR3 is TGCGCCAGCAGCCAAGATAGGGAGGCTGCAACCGTCCATGGCTACACCTTC. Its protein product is CASSQDREAATVHGYTF.